This TCR beta chain was captured by sequencing in a study of low-dose radiotherapy and immunotherapy resistance in tumors (dated by TCRdb to between 2022 and 2023). Regarding the complete study: In Cohort 1, 0.5 Gy per fraction was delivered every 2 weeks, and a total PTV dose of 6.5 Gy was prescribed. The trial did not randomize participants into treatment groups. Nivolumab was administered intravenously as a 240 mg flat dose every two weeks, and ipilimumab was administered intravenously at 1 mg/kg every six weeks. Starting on cycle 1 day 1, patients took 300 mg of aspirin by mouth once daily for four cycles. Cyclophosphamide 200 mg/m2 was administered intravenously every two weeks, one day before each radiation and immunotherapy administration. Patients in Cohort 2 were given 1 Gy per fraction every two weeks, for a total of 13 Gy across 26 weeks. The translational analysis covered eight patients: three from the first dose cohort and the first five from the second dose cohort.

For CDR1 and CDR2, the germline V gene (reference sequence) lists GTSNPN and SVGIG. V is pared back by 4 bases and J by 5 bases, with 17 bases lying between the germline termini. From the cysteine through the phenylalanine, the CDR3 covers 14 amino acids. The read is trimmed to its CDR3 DNA, 42 bases read in frame from base 1. This clonotype was seen at least ten times. Its antigen is unknown. Per-nucleotide qualities are absent, and no much larger clonotype sits a single base away. For sequencing, an Illumina HiSeq 2500 was employed. First-strand cDNA was synthesized using Superscript III and a set of TRAV- and TRBV-specific primers, so that both TCRalpha and TCRbeta chains were covered. An approximately 18-cycle PCR with Phusion amplified the TCRs, pairing a constant-region primer with the adapter that was attached to the V primers. Isolated mRNA was amplified with the MessageAmp II aRNA Amplification Kit, using an approximately 16-hour in vitro transcription at 37°C. The Dynabeads mRNA DIRECT Purification Kit was used to isolate mRNA for TCR sequencing. Indexed Illumina adapters were added in a second Phusion PCR of about 25 cycles, and the PCR products were purified with AMPure XP beads. From the authors' description of their analysis: Using custom Perl scripts, TCR sequences encoding the same protein were pooled, out-of-frame sequences were removed, and the abundance of each clonotype was computed. TCR sequences supported by only a single read were excluded from analysis. Among the metrics used to describe the repertoires were Shannon entropy, Gini index, clonality, richness, and the frequency of TCRs shared between repertoires. The public sequencing data were trimmed at Q25 with fastp and processed into clonotypes with MiXCR by TCRdb, which kept only in-frame beta chains. Rows matching on CDR3 protein sequence are summarized as one entry with the most common DNA and genes. The V and J calls follow TCRdb's processing rather than the paper's. The sample table shows approximately 90,000 distinct CDR3 sequences, and roughly a sixth are seen once. The ten largest clones add up to about 2.5% of the sample.

Reading the label with the study, this specimen's time point is: before trial treatment. The donors took part in RACIN, a single-arm, phase I, dose-escalation trial that combined nivolumab, ipilimumab, aspirin, low-dose cyclophosphamide and low-dose radiotherapy. To be eligible, a patient needed to have an advanced solid tumor that was TIL-negative. The sequence was collected from a male donor with prostate cancer. This sample comprised PBMCs, obtained before treatment. This chain is built from TRBV30 and TRBJ2-5, with the D call tentatively TRBD1 or TRBD2, each fitting 6 bases. The CDR3 protein: CAWNPGGGRETQYF. The DNA reads TGTGCCTGGAACCCAGGAGGGGGAAGGGAGACCCAGTACTTC. With all but the CDR3 taken from the reference TRBV30 and TRBJ2-5 genes, the full variable domain is: SQTIHQWPATLVQPVGSPLSLECTVEGTSNPNLYWYRQAAGRGLQLLFYSVGIGQISSEVPQNLSASRPQDRQFILSSKKLLLSDSGFYLCAWNPGGGRETQYFGPGTRLLVL.